This T cell receptor beta chain was captured by sequencing in a study of T cells in Graves' hyperthyroidism and ophthalmopathy. Germline V CDR1 and CDR2: MNHEY, SVGEGT. The V gene end was trimmed by 6 bases and the J gene end by 0 bases; junction bases not matched to a gene: 12. The CDR3 is 17 amino acids. This clonotype was seen a handful of times. From RNA transcripts, TCR beta CDR3 regions were amplified. Using the HTBI primer set, a first-round RT-PCR was run on the TCR CDR3. One entry per CDR3 protein results from TCRdb running MiXCR on the multiplex PCR reads. The data contain about 500,000 distinct CDR3 sequences, 16% of them seen just once; the ten biggest clones take up 15% to 20%.

This chain joins TRBV6-2 or TRBV6-3 and TRBJ2-3; 7 nucleotides line up with TRBD2. The TCR comes from a woman between 18 and 29 years old with Graves' hyperthyroidism. Sequencing used blood. CDR3 region: CASSGWVAGVSTDTQYF. CDR3 in DNA: TGTGCCAGCAGCGGCTGGGTGGCGGGGGTTAGCACAGATACGCAGTATTTT.